This T cell receptor (beta chain) was identified in a study of cytomegalovirus exposure and HLA in healthy donors. In this sample, this clone is medium-sized. This CDR3 contains 17 residues. Germline trimming cut 4 bases from V and 5 bases from J; bases unmatched to any gene: 11. Germline V gene data show CDR1 as SGHDT and CDR2 as YYEEEE. The primer mix had 60 Vbeta and 13 Jbeta primers. Sequencing used immunoSEQ multiplex PCR; TCRdb keeps in-frame clones, though not all of them. The data contain 90,000 to 150,000 clones, more than 60% of them singletons. The rearrangement links TRBV5-6 to TRBJ2-7; 14 bases are shared with TRBD2. The material sequenced was PBMCs. The receptor was isolated from a man aged 40-49 years in good health and CMV-seropositive. The CDR3 DNA is TGTGCCAGCAGCCCAATGACTAGCGGGAGGGCGGAGAACGAGCAGTACTTC. It encodes CASSPMTSGRAENEQYF.